This T cell receptor (beta chain) was retrieved from a study of CD8+ T cells in alopecia areata. Study-level findings and limits: Researchers reported that TCR sharing among patients proved less clear than in mice, possibly HLA-linked.

Extracted RNA was reverse transcribed, and the resulting cDNA served as sequencing template. The assay was immunoSEQ multiplex PCR, and TCRdb's table has in-frame clones only and misses some. The table has around 270,000 clones, 58% seen once. This clone was counted a single time. Antigen unknown. Deletions cut 0 bases from V and 0 bases from J, with 9 bases between. Germline V lookup: CDR1 GTSNPN, CDR2 SVGIG (reference sequence). There are 14 residues in the CDR3. As to treatment: oral pan-JAK inhibitor, 5-10 mg twice daily. Sorting of CD4+ and CD8+ T cells was performed on PBMCs. This chain connects TRBV30 to TRBJ2-7; D gene uncertain. This clonotype was obtained from a human donor with alopecia areata. Material: CD4+ T cells sorted from blood, obtained at week 24, from a patient treated with tofacitinib. CDR3 residues: CAWSVVVGSYEQYF. CDR3 DNA sequence: TGTGCCTGGAGTGTTGTTGTGGGCTCCTACGAGCAGTACTTC.